The following is a T cell receptor (beta chain) sequence with its context. What it binds is not known. This CDR3 has 15 amino acids. Germline V gene lookup returns CDR1 SGHDT and CDR2 YYEEEE. V was pared by 4 bases and J by 5 bases, with 8 bases of the junction left unmatched. PCR was performed using 60 Vbeta and 13 Jbeta primers. Using immunoSEQ multiplex PCR, the repertoire was profiled, and TCRdb retains in-frame clones only, with some absent. Of around 170,000 clones listed, 84% are singletons. The data were taken from a study of cytomegalovirus exposure and HLA in healthy donors. General study points: Reports credit the classifier with highly specific, highly sensitive diagnosis of cytomegalovirus status.

This chain uses TRBV5-6 with TRBJ2-7; 11 bases are shared with TRBD1. The sequencing sample was made of PBMCs. This clonotype was obtained from a woman in her 50s in good health and CMV-seropositive. The chain's CDR3 is CASSLAGQGAHEQYF. CDR3 sequence (DNA): TGTGCCAGCAGCCTGGCCGGACAGGGGGCCCACGAGCAGTACTTC.